The following is a T cell receptor (beta chain) sequence with its context. The CDR3 has 13 amino acids. Germline V gene data show CDR1 as MDHEN and CDR2 as SYDVKM. The V gene end was trimmed by 3 bases and the J gene end by 8 bases; junction bases not matched to a gene: 6. The data belong to a study of T cell responses to AZD1222 COVID-19 vaccine. The table came from immunoSEQ multiplex PCR; TCRdb's copy has only in-frame clones and leaves some out. The sample includes 140,000 to 150,000 clones, over 75% of them seen just once. The sequencing used peripheral blood, collected on day 0 of AZD1222 vaccination. This chain connects TRBV28 to TRBJ1-2; 7 bases line up with TRBD1. This receptor was identified in an adult in good health. CDR3 nucleotides: TGTGCCAGCAGTTTGACAGGGTTGGGAGGCTACACCTTC. Amino acids: CASSLTGLGGYTF.